This T cell receptor beta chain is from a study of T cell changes during pregnancy in multiple sclerosis (dated 2019 in TCRdb). Some background on the complete study: The study examined how the T cell repertoire changed over the course of pregnancy in women with multiple sclerosis.

Turning to this clone: No antigen is known for it. No quality values exist for individual bases; no much larger clone is one base distant.

The library was generated by the immunoSEQ multiplex PCR assay. This immuneACCESS table, as held by TCRdb, lists in-frame sequences with V and J called but not all clones. Of the missing ones, under half trace to an unresolved V gene in checked studies; the others have no known cause. Across this sample there are roughly 45,000 clones, with more than 90% seen only once. Jointly, the top ten make up approximately 9% of the sample. This sample comprised CD8+ T cells from peripheral blood mononuclear cells, obtained after pregnancy. The receptor was isolated from a female donor with multiple sclerosis, enrolled in a pregnancy study.

The DNA is TGTGCCAGCAGCCTCGGCGACAGGGTGGAGCAGTTCTTC. The resulting protein is CASSLGDRVEQFF. This chain is built from TRBV7-9 and TRBJ2-1, with TRBD1 matching 7 junction bases. The germline V gene (reference sequence) gives CDR1 as SEHNR and CDR2 as FQNEAQ. V is trimmed back by 5 bases and J by 10 bases, and the junction contains 8 bases that no gene match accounts for. Including cysteine and phenylalanine, the CDR3 has 13 amino acids. Here the CDR3 DNA is all that survives: 39 bases in frame from base 1.